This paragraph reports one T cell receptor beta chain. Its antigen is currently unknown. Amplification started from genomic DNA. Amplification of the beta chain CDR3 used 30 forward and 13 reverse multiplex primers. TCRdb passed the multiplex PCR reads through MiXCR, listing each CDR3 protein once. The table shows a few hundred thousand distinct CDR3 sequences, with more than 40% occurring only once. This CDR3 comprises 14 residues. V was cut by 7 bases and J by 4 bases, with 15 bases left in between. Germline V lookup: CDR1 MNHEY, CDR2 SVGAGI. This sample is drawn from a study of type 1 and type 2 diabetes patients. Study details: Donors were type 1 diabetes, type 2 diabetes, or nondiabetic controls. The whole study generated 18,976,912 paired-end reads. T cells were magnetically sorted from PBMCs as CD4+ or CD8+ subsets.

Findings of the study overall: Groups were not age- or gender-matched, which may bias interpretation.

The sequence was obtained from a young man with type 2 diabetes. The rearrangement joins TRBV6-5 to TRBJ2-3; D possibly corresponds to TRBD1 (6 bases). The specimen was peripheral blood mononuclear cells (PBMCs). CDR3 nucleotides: TGTGCCAGCACCCTCCACAGGGATTCAGATACGCAGTATTTT. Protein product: CASTLHRDSDTQYF.